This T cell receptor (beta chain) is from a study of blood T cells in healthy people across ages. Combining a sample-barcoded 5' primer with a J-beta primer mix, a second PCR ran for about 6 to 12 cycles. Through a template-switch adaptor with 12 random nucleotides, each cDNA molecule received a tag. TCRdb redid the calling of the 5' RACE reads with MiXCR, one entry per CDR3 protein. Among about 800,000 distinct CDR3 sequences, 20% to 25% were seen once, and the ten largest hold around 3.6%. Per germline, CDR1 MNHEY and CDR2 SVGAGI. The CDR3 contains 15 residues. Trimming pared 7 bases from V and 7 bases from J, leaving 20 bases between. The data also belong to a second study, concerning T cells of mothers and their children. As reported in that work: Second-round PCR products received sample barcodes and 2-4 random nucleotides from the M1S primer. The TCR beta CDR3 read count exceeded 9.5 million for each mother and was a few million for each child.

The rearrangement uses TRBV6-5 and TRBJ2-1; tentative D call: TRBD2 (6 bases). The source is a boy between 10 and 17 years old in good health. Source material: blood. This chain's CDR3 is CASNTPGTARNEQFF. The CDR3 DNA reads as TGTGCCAGCAATACTCCGGGGACTGCCCGAAATGAGCAGTTCTTC.